These 28 T cell receptor beta chains originate from one sample sequenced in a study of blood T cell repertoires in COVID-19. Here immunoSEQ multiplex PCR was the method, and the copy in TCRdb shows in-frame clones only, minus some. The table includes roughly 330,000 clones, more than 75% detected once. Input material: peripheral blood. All receptors come from a woman in her 50s with active or convalescent COVID-19.

The chain employs TRBV5-1 and TRBJ2-7; 8 nucleotides line up with TRBD1. Germline V lookup: CDR1 SGHRS, CDR2 YFSETQ. The length of the CDR3 is 18 residues. V lost 4 bases, J lost 5 bases, and 20 bases stayed unmatched. The CDR3 DNA sequence: TGCGCCAGCAGCCCCACTAGGGGGGCAGGGGGCGCTCAGAACGAGCAGTACTTC. Translated, it gives CASSPTRGAGGAQNEQYF.

The chain has TRBV7-2 and TRBJ2-1; D possibly corresponds to TRBD1 (5 bases). This CDR3 has 17 amino acids. Germline values: CDR1 SGHTA, CDR2 FQGNSA. V was trimmed by 2 bases and J by 3 bases, leaving 17 bases between them. CDR3 sequence: CASSLILTVSNYNEQFF. The CDR3 DNA reads TGTGCCAGCAGCTTAATCCTGACAGTCAGTAACTACAATGAGCAGTTCTTC.

This chain joins TRBV19 and TRBJ1-4; 10 bases map to TRBD1. From germline, CDR1 is LNHDA and CDR2 SQIVND (reference sequence). The V and J ends lost 5 bases and 5 bases, in that order; junction bases with no gene match: 5. CDR3 length: 15 residues. The CDR3 coding sequence is TGTGCCAGTAGTCTCCGGACAGGGGGAAATGAAAAACTGTTTTTT. This codes for CASSLRTGGNEKLFF. The full variable domain, in which reference TRBV19 and TRBJ1-4 provide the parts outside the CDR3, is DGGITQSPKYLFRKEGQNVTLSCEQNLNHDAMYWYRQDPGQGLRLIYYSQIVNDFQKGDIAEGYSVSREKKESFPLTVTSAQKNPTAFYLCASSLRTGGNEKLFFGSGTQLSVL.

The chain carries TRBV9 and TRBJ1-1; D is unclear. Germline CDR1 reads SGDLS; CDR2 reads YYNGEE. The CDR3 sequence is 13 residues long. V was cut by 2 bases and J by 3 bases, with 8 bases left in between. CDR3 nucleotides: TGTGCCAGCAGCGTCGACGGGTACACTGAAGCTTTCTTT. This gives the protein CASSVDGYTEAFF.

The chain joins TRBV19 to TRBJ2-2, with D perhaps matching TRBD1 (7 bases). Trimming stripped 4 bases from V and 6 bases from J, with 18 bases between. CDR3 size: 16 residues. Germline CDR1 reads LNHDA; CDR2 reads SQIVND (reference sequence). DNA for the CDR3: TGTGCCAGTAGTACGACAGGGACTTTAGGGCCCGGGGAGCTGTTTTTT. It yields the protein CASSTTGTLGPGELFF.

The rearrangement uses TRBV13 and TRBJ2-5; 10 bases agree with TRBD2. Germline CDR1 and CDR2: PRHDT and FYEKMQ (reference sequence). There are 17 residues in the CDR3. The ends lost 0 bases at V and 2 bases at J; junction bases unmatched: 6. CDR3 in DNA: TGTGCCAGCAGCTTAGGCTTTAGCGGGGGGAGTCAAGAGACCCAGTACTTC. This gives the protein CASSLGFSGGSQETQYF.

A few counts support this clone. The rearrangement joins TRBV6-5 to TRBJ2-1; no clear D gene. V was cut by 4 bases and J by 6 bases, with 10 bases left in between. Germline V CDR1 and CDR2: MNHEY, SVGAGI. CDR3 length equals 13 residues. The DNA for the CDR3 is TGTGCCAGCAGTTCCTATGGGCCCAATGAGCAGTTCTTC. It encodes CASSSYGPNEQFF.

This clone has more than one count but fewer than ten. The chain couples TRBV6-5 to TRBJ1-2; tentatively, D is TRBD1 (5 bases). The V gene's germline CDR1 is MNHEY and CDR2 SVGAGI. The V end lost 7 bases, the J end lost 1 base, and 10 bases lay between the germline ends. This CDR3 is built from 13 residues. The CDR3 here is CASIRGYNYGYTF. CDR3 in DNA: TGTGCCAGCATCCGGGGGTATAACTATGGCTACACCTTC.

V gene TRBV29-1 combines with J gene TRBJ2-1; D call uncertain. Germline V gene lookup returns CDR1 SQVTM and CDR2 ANQGSEA. CDR3 length: 12 residues. Between the trimmed V and J ends, which lost 3 bases and 6 bases, there was a span of 9 bases. CDR3 nucleotides: TGCAGCGTTGATCATACTCCCAATGAGCAGTTCTTC. Translating gives CSVDHTPNEQFF.

This clone was observed once. J is TRBJ2-5 and V is TRBV1; TRBD2 was called by the table and not checked on the DNA. TRBV1 is a documented pseudogene. The CDR3 has 16 residues. CDR3: CTSVVEREDWLETQYF. In nucleotides, the CDR3 is TGCACCTCAGTCGTGGAGCGGGAGGATTGGTTGGAGACCCAGTACTTC.

This clone appeared a single time. The rearrangement uses TRBV28 and TRBJ1-4; D gene unclear. The ends were cut back, 3 bases at V and 8 bases at J, with 10 bases in the middle. The CDR3 length is 13 residues. Germline V CDR1 and CDR2: MDHEN, SYDVKM. CDR3 sequence (DNA): TGTGCCAGCAGTTTTGCTTTCCGGGAAAAACTGTTTTTT. Translated, it gives CASSFAFREKLFF.

This clone occurred once. This chain uses TRBV29-1 with TRBJ1-1; a possible D gene is TRBD1 (5 bases). With 6 bases removed from V and 3 bases from J, the gap between germline ends came to 20 bases. The germline gives CDR1 SQVTM, CDR2 ANQGSEA. The CDR3 is 15 residues long. CDR3 bases: TGCAGCGTCGTCGGCAGGGTTAATGTGGACACTGAAGCTTTCTTT. The encoded protein is CSVVGRVNVDTEAFF.

V and J are TRBV29-1 and TRBJ1-2; D not certain. The CDR3 sequence is 16 residues long. Germline CDR1 is SQVTM and CDR2 is ANQGSEA. V lost 0 bases to trimming and J lost 0 bases, with 14 bases between them. The CDR3 nucleotides read TGCAGCGTTGAAGAGAGCGCCGTCCCATCTAACTATGGCTACACCTTC. Protein product: CSVEESAVPSNYGYTF.

The V call is TRBV19, the J call TRBJ2-7; 9 nucleotides line up with TRBD2. V dropped 4 bases and J dropped 2; count of bases not matched to a gene: 6. CDR1 and CDR2 from the germline V gene are LNHDA and SQIVND (reference sequence). This CDR3 is 15 amino acids long. CDR3 nucleotides: TGTGCCAGTAGTACGACAGCGGGAGGAACCTACGAGCAGTACTTC. Protein sequence: CASSTTAGGTYEQYF.

V and J are TRBV3-1 (or the pseudogene TRBV3-2) and TRBJ2-1; 10 bases fit TRBD1. V dropped 5 bases and J dropped 5; count of bases not matched to a gene: 9. In germline, CDR1 is LGHDT, CDR2 YNNKEL (reference sequence). The CDR3 extends over 16 amino acids. CDR3 DNA sequence: TGTGCCAGCAGCTCTTCTAGGGACAGGGGCAACAATGAGCAGTTCTTC. This sequence encodes CASSSSRDRGNNEQFF.

This sequence joins TRBV12-3 or TRBV12-4 and TRBJ1-2; D is ambiguous. The CDR3 length is 13 residues. Trimming took off 8 bases at V and 7 bases at J, with 17 bases between the two ends. Here the CDR3 reads CASSTGEATGYTF. In nucleotides, the CDR3 is TGTGCCAGCTCCACCGGGGAGGCTACTGGCTACACCTTC.

This chain links TRBV6-1 with TRBJ2-3; 9 nucleotides agree with TRBD1. Trimming removed 4 bases from V and 2 bases from J; junction bases left unmatched: 10. There are 17 residues in the CDR3. From germline, CDR1 is MNHNS and CDR2 SASEGT. The CDR3 region has the DNA TGTGCCAGCAGTGTTAAAACACAGGGGGCGAACACAGATACGCAGTATTTT. Translated: CASSVKTQGANTDTQYF.

The chain recombines TRBV7-2 with TRBJ2-3, with D maybe TRBD2 (5 bases). V lost 1 base and J lost 7, with 12 bases in between. The CDR3 runs to 14 residues. Germline V lookup: CDR1 SGHTA, CDR2 FQGNSA. The CDR3 is CASSLGGSGNTQYF. As DNA, the CDR3 is TGTGCCAGCAGCTTAGGCGGGTCTGGTAATACGCAGTATTTT.

This chain uses TRBV12-3 or TRBV12-4 with TRBJ1-2, with D perhaps TRBD1 (5 bases). CDR3 length: 11 residues. Trimming removed 3 bases from V and 13 bases from J, with 12 bases in between. The CDR3 DNA is TGTGCCAGCAGTTTGGGGCCGCGTTGCACCTTC. Amino acid sequence: CASSLGPRCTF.

This clone was observed a single time. The chain links TRBV5-1 to TRBJ2-2; 8 nucleotides match TRBD1. From germline, CDR1 is SGHRS and CDR2 YFSETQ. This CDR3 has 17 residues. V lost 0 bases, J lost 3 bases, and 7 bases stayed unmatched. CDR3 sequence: CASSLEGSGGHTGELFF. The CDR3 DNA reads as TGCGCCAGCAGCTTGGAAGGGTCAGGGGGCCACACCGGGGAGCTGTTTTTT.

V gene TRBV30 combines with J gene TRBJ1-1; 8 bases match TRBD1. CDR1 GTSNPN and CDR2 SVGIG come from the germline V gene (reference sequence). This CDR3 has 15 amino acids. The J segment lost 5 bases and the V segment lost 2 bases, leaving 10 bases of the junction unmatched. CDR3 DNA sequence: TGTGCCTGGAGTCCCCGGACAGGGCCAAAAACTGAAGCTTTCTTT. Encoded protein: CAWSPRTGPKTEAFF.

The chain uses TRBV30 and TRBJ1-2; the D gene is possibly TRBD1 (5 bases). The germline gives CDR1 GTSNPN, CDR2 SVGIG (reference sequence). This CDR3 is 16 amino acids long. CDR3 amino acids: CAVGGLLSSANYGYTF. The DNA for the CDR3 is TGTGCGGTCGGGGGATTATTATCTTCAGCTAACTATGGCTACACCTTC.

The chain employs TRBV5-1 and TRBJ1-2; 10 bases fit TRBD1. V lost 0 bases and J lost 2; bases outside the gene matches: 1. Germline V gene lookup returns CDR1 SGHRS and CDR2 YFSETQ. CDR3 length: 15 amino acids. The CDR3 bases are TGCGCCAGCAGCTTGGTGACAGGGGGCAACTATGGCTACACCTTC. Translated: CASSLVTGGNYGYTF. Variable domain in full (rest from reference TRBV5-1 and TRBJ1-2): KAGVTQTPRYLIKTRGQQVTLSCSPISGHRSVSWYQQTPGQGLQFLFEYFSETQRNKGNFPGRFSGRQFSNSRSEMNVSTLELGDSALYLCASSLVTGGNYGYTFGSGTRLTVV.

The gene calls are TRBV3-1 (or the pseudogene TRBV3-2) and TRBJ2-1; 13 bases align to TRBD2. Germline V CDR1 and CDR2: LGHDT, YNNKEL (reference sequence). The CDR3 contains 17 residues. Trimming at V came to 4 bases and at J to 0 bases, leaving 3 bases not matched to a gene. The CDR3 DNA reads TGTGCCAGCAGCCCGACTAGCGGGGGGCTCTCCTACAATGAGCAGTTCTTC. Its translation is CASSPTSGGLSYNEQFF.

The gene calls are TRBV30 and TRBJ2-3; TRBD2 aligns across 11 bases. This CDR3 contains 13 residues. Germline V gene sequence: CDR1 GTSNPN, CDR2 SVGIG (reference sequence). V lost 5 bases to trimming and J lost 6 bases; unmatched junction nucleotides: 4. Written as DNA, the CDR3 is TGTGCCTGGCTAGCGGGGGGAAGGGATACGCAGTATTTT. Translation gives CAWLAGGRDTQYF.

In DNA form, the CDR3 reads TGTGCCAGCAGCTTAGGACTAGCGGGGAACACCGGGGAGCTGTTTTTT. Its translation: CASSLGLAGNTGELFF. This chain joins TRBV13 and TRBJ2-2; 9 nucleotides match TRBD2. V lost 0 bases to trimming and J lost 1 base; unmatched junction nucleotides: 0. This CDR3 comprises 16 residues. Germline V gene lookup returns CDR1 PRHDT and CDR2 FYEKMQ (reference sequence).

The rearrangement links TRBV28 to TRBJ2-1; no clear D gene. CDR1 is MDHEN and CDR2 is SYDVKM in the germline V gene. The CDR3 contains 15 residues. V shed 4 bases and J shed 8 bases, with 18 bases lying between them. CDR3 amino acids: CASSSPGLRSYEQFF. In DNA form, the CDR3 reads TGTGCCAGCAGTTCACCCGGATTAAGGAGTTATGAGCAGTTCTTC. Together with reference TRBV28 and TRBJ2-1, the CDR3 gives the full variable domain: DVKVTQSSRYLVKRTGEKVFLECVQDMDHENMFWYRQDPGLGLRLIYFSYDVKMKEKGDIPEGYSVSREKKERFSLILESASTNQTSMYLCASSSPGLRSYEQFFGPGTRLTVL.

V and J are TRBV2 and TRBJ1-5; D might be TRBD1 (5 bases). CDR3 length: 12 amino acids. V was trimmed by 4 bases and J by 5 bases, leaving 6 bases between them. Germline V CDR1 and CDR2: SNHLY, FYNNEI. CDR3 sequence reads: CASSVTDQPQHF. The CDR3 nucleotides are TGTGCCAGCAGTGTGACAGATCAGCCCCAGCATTTT. Drawing the rest from reference TRBV2 and TRBJ1-5, the complete variable domain is EPEVTQTPSHQVTQMGQEVILRCVPISNHLYFYWYRQILGQKVEFLVSFYNNEISEKSEIFDDQFSVERPDGSNFTLKIRSTKLEDSAMYFCASSVTDQPQHFGDGTRLSIL.